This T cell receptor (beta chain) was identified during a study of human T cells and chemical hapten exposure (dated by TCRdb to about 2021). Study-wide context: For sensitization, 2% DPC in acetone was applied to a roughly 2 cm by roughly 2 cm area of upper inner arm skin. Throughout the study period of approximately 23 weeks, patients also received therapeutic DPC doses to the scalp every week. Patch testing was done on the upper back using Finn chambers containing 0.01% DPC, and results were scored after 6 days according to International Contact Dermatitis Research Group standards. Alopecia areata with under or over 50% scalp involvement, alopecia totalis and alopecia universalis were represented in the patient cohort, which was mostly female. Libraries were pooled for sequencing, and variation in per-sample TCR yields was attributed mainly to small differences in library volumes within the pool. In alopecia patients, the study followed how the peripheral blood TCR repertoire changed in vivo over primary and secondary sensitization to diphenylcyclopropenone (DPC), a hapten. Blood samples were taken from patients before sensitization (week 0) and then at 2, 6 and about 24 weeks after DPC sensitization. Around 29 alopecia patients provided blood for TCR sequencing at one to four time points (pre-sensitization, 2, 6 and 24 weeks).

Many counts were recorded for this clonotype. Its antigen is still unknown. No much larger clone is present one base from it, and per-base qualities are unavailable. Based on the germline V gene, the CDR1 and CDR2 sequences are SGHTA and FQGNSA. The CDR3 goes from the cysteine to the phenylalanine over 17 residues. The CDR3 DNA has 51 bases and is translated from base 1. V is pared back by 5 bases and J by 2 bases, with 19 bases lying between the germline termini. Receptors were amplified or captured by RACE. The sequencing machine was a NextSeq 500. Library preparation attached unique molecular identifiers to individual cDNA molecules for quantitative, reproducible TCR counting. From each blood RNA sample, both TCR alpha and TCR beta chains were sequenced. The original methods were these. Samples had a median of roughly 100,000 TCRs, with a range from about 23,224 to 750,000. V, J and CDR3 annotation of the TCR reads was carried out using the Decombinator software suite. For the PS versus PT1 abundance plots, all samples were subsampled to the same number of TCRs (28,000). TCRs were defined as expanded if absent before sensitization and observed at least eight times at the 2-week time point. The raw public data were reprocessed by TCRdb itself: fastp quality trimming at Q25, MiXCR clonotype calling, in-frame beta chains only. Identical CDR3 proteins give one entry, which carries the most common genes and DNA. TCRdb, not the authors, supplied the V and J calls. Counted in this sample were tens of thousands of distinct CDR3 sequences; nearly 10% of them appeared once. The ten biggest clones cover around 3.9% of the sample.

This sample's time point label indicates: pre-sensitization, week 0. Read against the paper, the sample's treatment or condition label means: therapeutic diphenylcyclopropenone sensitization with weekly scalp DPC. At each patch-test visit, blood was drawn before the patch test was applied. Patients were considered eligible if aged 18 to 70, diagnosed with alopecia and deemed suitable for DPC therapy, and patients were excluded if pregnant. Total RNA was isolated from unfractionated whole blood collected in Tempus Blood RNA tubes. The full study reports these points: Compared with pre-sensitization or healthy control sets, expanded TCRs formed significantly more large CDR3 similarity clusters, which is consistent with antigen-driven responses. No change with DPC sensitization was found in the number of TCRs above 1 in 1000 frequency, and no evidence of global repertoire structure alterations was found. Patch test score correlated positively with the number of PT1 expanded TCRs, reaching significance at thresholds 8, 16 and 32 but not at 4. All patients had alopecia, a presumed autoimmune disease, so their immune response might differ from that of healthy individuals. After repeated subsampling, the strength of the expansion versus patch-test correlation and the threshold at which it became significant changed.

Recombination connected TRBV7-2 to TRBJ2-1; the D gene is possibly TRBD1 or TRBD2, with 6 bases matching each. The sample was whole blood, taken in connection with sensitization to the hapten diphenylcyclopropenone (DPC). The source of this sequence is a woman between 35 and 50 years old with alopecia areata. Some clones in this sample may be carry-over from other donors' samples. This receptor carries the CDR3 CASSLRGLGLTYNEQFF. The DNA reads TGTGCCAGCAGCCTTCGGGGGCTGGGACTGACCTACAATGAGCAGTTCTTC.